This passage covers 24 T cell receptor beta chains from one sample sequenced in a study of PD-L1 blockade in urothelial cancer. Repertoires were generated with immunoSEQ multiplex PCR, while TCRdb's copy carries only in-frame clones and drops some. The sample records tens of thousands of clones, almost 90% being singletons. Stated time point: peripheral blood 6 weeks after treatment start. Source: PBMCs, taken around atezolizumab (anti-PD-L1) treatment. All receptors derive from a man in his 60s with urothelial cancer.

The gene calls are TRBV5-5 and TRBJ2-5; 12 bases line up with TRBD1. The V gene end was trimmed by 0 bases and the J gene end by 4 bases; junction bases not matched to a gene: 10. The CDR3 consists of 18 residues. Germline values: CDR1 SGHKS, CDR2 YYEKEE (reference sequence). The CDR3, as DNA: TGTGCCAGCAGCTTGGTATCTGCTGGGACAGGGGGCAGAGAGACCCAGTACTTC. Encoded protein: CASSLVSAGTGGRETQYF.

The chain combines TRBV4-3 with TRBJ2-1; 7 nucleotides line up with TRBD2. The length of the CDR3 is 18 residues. Germline V gene lookup returns CDR1 LGHNA and CDR2 YSLEER. V shed 4 bases and J 1 base; nucleotides not matched to a gene: 13. The DNA of the CDR3 is TGCGCCAGCAGCCGGATGGCTAGCGGCAAGACGTCCTACAATGAGCAGTTCTTC. Its translation is CASSRMASGKTSYNEQFF.

The chain has TRBV6-5 and TRBJ1-3; 7 bases are a match to TRBD1. Germline CDR1 and CDR2: MNHEY and SVGAGI. V shed 2 bases and J 2 bases; nucleotides not matched to a gene: 0. This CDR3 has 14 residues. The CDR3 nucleotides are TGTGCCAGCAGTTACAGGGGGCCTGGAAACACCATATATTTT. Translating gives CASSYRGPGNTIYF.

This clone has just one count. The chain carries TRBV11-3 and TRBJ1-1; tentative D call: TRBD1 (6 bases). V was shortened by 2 bases and J by 1 base, with 8 bases between the two germline ends. The CDR3 contains 14 residues. In germline, CDR1 is SGHNT, CDR2 YENEEA. In DNA form, the CDR3 reads TGTGCCAGCAGCTTATCACAGGGGAACACTGAAGCTTTCTTT. It codes for CASSLSQGNTEAFF.

The V gene is TRBV11-2, the J gene TRBJ2-7, with a tentative D call TRBD1 (5 bases). The CDR3 has 15 residues. V was shortened by 5 bases and J by 0 bases, with 14 bases between the two germline ends. CDR1 SGHAT and CDR2 FQNNGV come from the germline V gene. CDR3 loop: CASSQSTGPSYEQYF. The DNA for the CDR3 is TGTGCCAGCAGCCAATCAACAGGCCCCTCCTACGAGCAGTACTTC. Filled out from reference TRBV11-2 and TRBJ2-7, the complete variable domain reads EAGVAQSPRYKIIEKRQSVAFWCNPISGHATLYWYQQILGQGPKLLIQFQNNGVVDDSQLPKDRFSAERLKGVDSTLKIQPAKLEDSAVYLCASSQSTGPSYEQYFGPGTRLTVT.

The chain couples TRBV30 to TRBJ1-2; TRBD1 is a possible D gene (6 bases). The ends were cut back, 5 bases at V and 4 bases at J, with 23 bases in the middle. The CDR3 totals 16 residues. Germline V gene sequence: CDR1 GTSNPN, CDR2 SVGIG (reference sequence). This CDR3 is CAWHKGGARQGYGYTF. The CDR3 DNA reads TGTGCCTGGCACAAAGGGGGGGCCCGGCAGGGCTATGGCTACACCTTC.

This clone was counted a single time. This chain connects TRBV27 to TRBJ1-1; 7 bases line up with TRBD1. J was trimmed by 4 bases and V by 2 bases; bases with no gene match: 10. The CDR3 totals 16 residues. Per germline, CDR1 MNHEY and CDR2 SMNVEV (reference sequence). Here the CDR3 reads CASSLANRAGGTEAFF. Here the CDR3 DNA reads TGTGCCAGCAGTTTAGCTAATCGGGCAGGGGGCACTGAAGCTTTCTTT.

The CDR3 region has the DNA TGTGCCAGCAGGGGGAGGGAGTTGGTTCGTGAGCAGTTCTTC. Protein: CASRGRELVREQFF. The rearrangement joins TRBV6-1 to TRBJ2-1, with TRBD2 matching 7 bases. The ends lost 6 bases at V and 9 bases at J; junction bases unmatched: 11. This CDR3 has 14 residues. CDR1 and CDR2 (germline): MNHNS, SASEGT.

The V gene is TRBV6-6, the J gene TRBJ2-7; TRBD1 aligns across 10 bases. Germline assignment: CDR1 MNHNY and CDR2 SVGAGI (reference sequence). J was trimmed by 2 bases and V by 0 bases; bases with no gene match: 4. The CDR3 has 16 residues. The CDR3 bases are TGTGCCAGCAGTTACTCGTTGGACAGGGGGACCTACGAGCAGTACTTC. Amino acids: CASSYSLDRGTYEQYF.

The rearrangement uses TRBV5-1 and TRBJ2-3, with D uncertain. The CDR3 length is 13 residues. Germline assignment: CDR1 SGHRS and CDR2 YFSETQ. Trimming removed 0 bases from V and 4 bases from J, with 6 bases in between. Here the CDR3 DNA reads TGCGCCAGCAGCTTGGGGCTGGCAGATACGCAGTATTTT. Translating gives CASSLGLADTQYF.

This chain connects TRBV4-2 to TRBJ1-2; D is unclear. In germline, CDR1 is LGHNA, CDR2 YNFKEQ. V was clipped by 0 bases and J by 4 bases, with 12 bases between them. The CDR3 has 15 residues. CDR3 sequence (DNA): TGTGCCAGCAGCCAAGAGGTAGAGAGAATCTATGGCTACACCTTC. Its protein product is CASSQEVERIYGYTF.

This clone was counted a single time. V and J are TRBV7-9 and TRBJ2-3, with 9 bases that match TRBD2. J gave up 6 bases and V 5 bases, and 9 bases lay outside the gene matches. CDR3 size: 15 residues. The germline gives CDR1 SEHNR, CDR2 FQNEAQ (reference sequence). In DNA, the CDR3 is TGTGCCAGCAGCCTAAATAGCGGGAGCGGCGATACGCAGTATTTT. As protein: CASSLNSGSGDTQYF.

This chain connects TRBV6-5 to TRBJ1-6; 7 nucleotides agree with TRBD1. The J segment lost 14 bases and the V segment lost 6 bases, leaving 4 bases of the junction unmatched. This CDR3 region has 11 residues. CDR1 is MNHEY, CDR2 SVGAGI, per germline. CDR3 DNA sequence: TGTGCCAGCAGGAGGGGGCCGGCCCTCCACTTT. It encodes CASRRGPALHF.

This clone was seen once. The CDR3 region has the DNA TGTGCCAGCAGCTTCGGAGCCGGGACATCTTTTTACGAGCAGTACTTC. This translates into CASSFGAGTSFYEQYF. The chain uses TRBV5-4 and TRBJ2-7; a possible D gene is TRBD1 (6 bases). V was trimmed by 2 bases and J by 4 bases, leaving 19 bases between them. The germline V gene has CDR1 SGHNT and CDR2 YYREEE (reference sequence). This CDR3 spans 16 amino acids.

The chain recombines TRBV28 with TRBJ2-1, with 7 bases fitting TRBD2. The germline V gene has CDR1 MDHEN and CDR2 SYDVKM. Trimming took 3 bases from V and 5 from J; bases not matched to a gene: 7. The length of the CDR3 is 15 residues. CDR3 in amino acids: CASSFTGTTNNEQFF. CDR3 DNA sequence: TGTGCCAGCAGTTTCACCGGGACTACAAACAATGAGCAGTTCTTC.

The chain links TRBV9 to TRBJ1-1, with D perhaps TRBD1 (6 bases). Trimming cost V 3 bases and J 0 bases, with 9 bases left between them. The CDR3 loop spans 14 amino acids. The germline V gene has CDR1 SGDLS and CDR2 YYNGEE. CDR3 sequence: CASSAGTLNTEAFF. The CDR3 region has the DNA TGTGCCAGCAGCGCCGGGACATTGAACACTGAAGCTTTCTTT. The full variable domain, its missing parts supplied by reference TRBV9 and TRBJ1-1, is DSGVTQTPKHLITATGQRVTLRCSPRSGDLSVYWYQQSLDQGLQFLIQYYNGEERAKGNILERFSAQQFPDLHSELNLSSLELGDSALYFCASSAGTLNTEAFFGQGTRLTVV.

The chain carries TRBV13 and TRBJ1-1, with 7 bases matching TRBD1. Germline V gene sequence: CDR1 PRHDT, CDR2 FYEKMQ (reference sequence). V gave up 4 bases and J gave up 5 bases; unmatched junction bases: 4. The CDR3 loop spans 13 amino acids. The CDR3 reads CASSSQGKTEAFF. CDR3 sequence (DNA): TGTGCCAGCAGCTCACAGGGGAAGACTGAAGCTTTCTTT.

V is TRBV14 and J is TRBJ1-2, with D possibly matching TRBD1 (6 bases). Germline assignment: CDR1 SGHDN and CDR2 FVKESK. Trimming removed 2 bases from V and 7 bases from J, with 17 bases in between. The CDR3 has 15 amino acids. Here the CDR3 reads CASSQPTGNIGGYTF. DNA for the CDR3: TGTGCCAGCAGCCAACCTACAGGGAATATTGGTGGCTACACCTTC.

J is TRBJ2-5 and V is TRBV5-1, with D perhaps matching TRBD1 (6 bases). Trimming took off 3 bases at V and 1 base at J, with 13 bases between the two ends. The germline gives CDR1 SGHRS, CDR2 YFSETQ. The CDR3 runs 15 residues. The CDR3 loop is CASSSGRGPQETQYF. The CDR3 DNA follows: TGCGCCAGCAGCTCTGGCAGGGGACCCCAAGAGACCCAGTACTTC. The whole variable domain, filled in from reference TRBV5-1 and TRBJ2-5, reads KAGVTQTPRYLIKTRGQQVTLSCSPISGHRSVSWYQQTPGQGLQFLFEYFSETQRNKGNFPGRFSGRQFSNSRSEMNVSTLELGDSALYLCASSSGRGPQETQYFGPGTRLLVL.

A word on this clone: Since a much larger clone is just one base distant, this may be a read error. The chain employs TRBV27 and TRBJ2-3; TRBD2 aligns across 7 bases. Germline trimming cut 3 bases from V and 6 bases from J; bases unmatched to any gene: 3. The CDR3 totals 13 residues. The V gene's germline CDR1 is MNHEY and CDR2 SMNVEV (reference sequence). The CDR3 DNA reads as TGTGCCAGCAGTTTCGGGGAGGGTGATACGCAGTATTTT. It translates to CASSFGEGDTQYF.

This clone has a single count. The chain uses TRBV5-6 and TRBJ2-2; weak D call: TRBD1 (5 bases). CDR3 size: 16 residues. V was trimmed by 0 bases and J by 1 base, leaving 10 bases between them. Germline assignment: CDR1 SGHDT and CDR2 YYEEEE. The CDR3 DNA sequence: TGTGCCAGCAGCTTGGGGGGCAGGGTGAACACCGGGGAGCTGTTTTTT. Its translation: CASSLGGRVNTGELFF.

In this sample, this clone turned up once. The chain combines TRBV25-1 with TRBJ2-3; 7 nucleotides match TRBD2. There are 17 residues in the CDR3. Trimming at V came to 3 bases and at J to 0 bases, leaving 9 bases not matched to a gene. CDR1 MGHDK and CDR2 SYGVNS come from the germline V gene. Here the CDR3 reads CASSDMPSGGSTDTQYF. CDR3 coding DNA: TGTGCCAGCAGTGACATGCCTAGCGGAGGAAGCACAGATACGCAGTATTTT.

The genes are TRBV21-1 and TRBJ1-5; the table's D call of TRBD1 was not tested on the DNA. TRBV21-1 is a pseudogene. The CDR3 totals 16 residues. The CDR3 bases are TGTGCCAGCAGCAAAGTTATTGGGGGCCCGAATCAGCCCCAGCATTTT. As protein: CASSKVIGGPNQPQHF.

The chain is built from TRBV28 and TRBJ1-5; D ambiguous. V was cut by 1 base and J by 6 bases, with 13 bases left in between. The germline V gene has CDR1 MDHEN and CDR2 SYDVKM. The CDR3 is made up of 15 amino acids. CDR3: CASSLLVTEGQPQHF. The CDR3 nucleotides read TGTGCCAGCAGTTTATTGGTAACCGAGGGTCAGCCCCAGCATTTT.